This is a list of T cell receptor beta chains from one sample in a study of Tregs in tolerant kidney transplant recipients. Measured with immunoSEQ multiplex PCR; TCRdb has only the in-frame clones, and not every one. The data show more than 90,000 clones, around nine tenths seen once. Sequenced: CD4+ T cells from blood. These receptors all stem from a human donor in good health. Both conserved end residues are part of each CDR3. Each record gives: D gene, clone size, J gene, V gene, CDR3 protein, CDR3 DNA. D genes are given only for firm matches. Rows give clone size only sometimes, using once, few, many, or a class for an expanded clone.

d_gene: .; abundance: .; j_gene: TRBJ2-2; v_gene: TRBV19; CDR3aa: CASSIWPDPWSRGNTGELFF; CDR3nt: TGTGCCAGTAGTATATGGCCCGATCCCTGGAGCAGGGGGAACACCGGGGAGCTGTTTTTT
d_gene: .; abundance: .; j_gene: TRBJ1-2; v_gene: TRBV4-1; CDR3aa: CASSQLQAYNYGYTF; CDR3nt: TGCGCCAGCAGCCAACTCCAGGCCTACAACTATGGCTACACCTTC
d_gene: .; abundance: .; j_gene: TRBJ1-5; v_gene: TRBV2; CDR3aa: CASKFVKDSNQPQHF; CDR3nt: TGTGCCAGCAAGTTTGTCAAAGATAGCAATCAGCCCCAGCATTTT
d_gene: .; abundance: .; j_gene: TRBJ2-1; v_gene: TRBV19; CDR3aa: CASSMIGTHYNEQFF; CDR3nt: TGTGCCAGTAGTATGATCGGGACACACTACAATGAGCAGTTCTTC
d_gene: .; abundance: .; j_gene: TRBJ1-2; v_gene: TRBV7-3; CDR3aa: CASSLVGLDGYTF; CDR3nt: TGTGCCAGCAGCTTAGTGGGTCTTGATGGCTACACCTTC
d_gene: TRBD1; abundance: few; j_gene: TRBJ1-5; v_gene: TRBV18; CDR3aa: CASSSGQGNQPQHF; CDR3nt: TGTGCCAGCTCATCGGGACAGGGAAATCAGCCCCAGCATTTT
d_gene: .; abundance: .; j_gene: TRBJ2-1; v_gene: TRBV10-1; CDR3aa: CASSESGLGRTIHEQFF; CDR3nt: TGCGCCAGCAGTGAGTCCGGGTTGGGGCGGACAATCCATGAGCAGTTCTTC
d_gene: .; abundance: .; j_gene: TRBJ1-1; v_gene: TRBV9; CDR3aa: CASSPRVGRSTEAFF; CDR3nt: TGTGCCAGCAGCCCCCGGGTAGGGCGGTCCACTGAAGCTTTCTTT
d_gene: TRBD1; abundance: .; j_gene: TRBJ1-1; v_gene: TRBV5-1; CDR3aa: CASSFLGQGSEAFF; CDR3nt: TGCGCCAGCAGCTTCCTAGGACAGGGGAGTGAAGCTTTCTTT
d_gene: .; abundance: .; j_gene: TRBJ2-6; v_gene: TRBV2; CDR3aa: CASTEGGSGANVLTF; CDR3nt: TGTGCCAGCACCGAGGGTGGATCTGGGGCCAACGTCCTGACTTTC
d_gene: .; abundance: few; j_gene: TRBJ2-7; v_gene: TRBV7-2; CDR3aa: CASSLKTRDREYF; CDR3nt: TGTGCCAGCAGCTTAAAGACCCGGGACCGGGAGTACTTC
d_gene: .; abundance: .; j_gene: TRBJ2-7; v_gene: TRBV18; CDR3aa: CASSPGADYEQYF; CDR3nt: TGTGCCAGCTCACCAGGGGCCGACTACGAGCAGTACTTC
d_gene: TRBD1; abundance: .; j_gene: TRBJ1-2; v_gene: TRBV5-4; CDR3aa: CASSSDAGGYGYTF; CDR3nt: TGTGCCAGCAGCTCGGACGCAGGGGGGTATGGCTACACCTTC
d_gene: TRBD1; abundance: .; j_gene: TRBJ2-7; v_gene: TRBV2; CDR3aa: CASRKTGLDRSYEQYF; CDR3nt: TGTGCCAGCAGAAAGACAGGGTTGGATCGTTCCTACGAGCAGTACTTC
d_gene: .; abundance: once; j_gene: TRBJ2-5; v_gene: TRBV18; CDR3aa: CASSPQTQETQYF; CDR3nt: TGTGCCAGCTCACCCCAGACCCAAGAGACCCAGTACTTC
d_gene: .; abundance: .; j_gene: TRBJ2-7; v_gene: TRBV7-2; CDR3aa: CASSSYMGSYEQYF; CDR3nt: TGTGCCAGCAGCTCGTACATGGGCTCCTACGAGCAGTACTTC
d_gene: TRBD1; abundance: once; j_gene: TRBJ1-5; v_gene: TRBV5-1; CDR3aa: CASSTTGRDQPQHF; CDR3nt: TGCGCCAGCAGCACGACAGGGAGGGATCAGCCCCAGCATTTT
d_gene: .; abundance: .; j_gene: TRBJ1-2; v_gene: TRBV5-1; CDR3aa: CASSLVVTRANYGYTF; CDR3nt: TGCGCCAGCAGCTTGGTAGTGACAAGAGCTAACTATGGCTACACCTTC
d_gene: TRBD2; abundance: .; j_gene: TRBJ2-7; v_gene: TRBV7-2; CDR3aa: CASSPPGLAGDEQYF; CDR3nt: TGTGCCAGCAGCCCGCCGGGACTAGCGGGGGATGAGCAGTACTTC
d_gene: .; abundance: .; j_gene: TRBJ2-5; v_gene: TRBV4-2; CDR3aa: CASSQARGETQYF; CDR3nt: TGTGCCAGCAGCCAAGCCCGAGGGGAGACCCAGTACTTC
d_gene: TRBD1; abundance: few; j_gene: TRBJ2-5; v_gene: TRBV2; CDR3aa: CASSERGRGPGGAQYF; CDR3nt: TGTGCCAGCAGTGAAAGGGGCAGGGGGCCAGGAGGGGCCCAGTACTTC
d_gene: TRBD1; abundance: .; j_gene: TRBJ2-3; v_gene: TRBV18; CDR3aa: CASSPSGTGHTDTQYF; CDR3nt: TGTGCCAGCTCACCATCCGGGACAGGGCACACAGATACGCAGTATTTT
d_gene: .; abundance: .; j_gene: TRBJ2-3; v_gene: TRBV9; CDR3aa: CASSVGPQGPGQYF; CDR3nt: TGTGCCAGCAGCGTAGGCCCCCAGGGGCCCGGGCAGTATTTT
d_gene: TRBD1; abundance: .; j_gene: TRBJ1-6; v_gene: TRBV6-1; CDR3aa: CASRTGQGLSPLHF; CDR3nt: TGTGCCAGCAGGACGGGACAGGGACTTTCACCCCTCCACTTT
d_gene: .; abundance: .; j_gene: TRBJ2-2; v_gene: TRBV2; CDR3aa: CASSARLTGELFF; CDR3nt: TGTGCCAGCAGTGCGCGTCTAACCGGGGAGCTGTTTTTT